The 6 T cell receptor beta chains given below trace back to one sample, sequenced in a study of blood T cell repertoires in COVID-19. Libraries were prepared by immunoSEQ multiplex PCR; TCRdb keeps only in-frame clonotypes and omits some of them. Of 200,000 to 300,000 clones listed, about 93% are singletons. Sequences were obtained from peripheral blood. The receptor set was obtained from a man between 25 and 39 years old with COVID-19, enrolled during active disease.

This rearrangement joins TRBV29-1 to TRBJ2-5, with TRBD2 as a possible D gene (7 bases). The CDR3 runs to 12 residues. The germline V gene encodes CDR1 SQVTM and CDR2 ANQGSEA. Deletions cut 4 bases from V and 3 bases from J, with 9 bases between. Here the CDR3 reads CSVGGGKETQYF. In nucleotides, the CDR3 is TGCAGCGTTGGGGGGGGCAAAGAGACCCAGTACTTC.

The chain carries TRBV10-3 and TRBJ2-7, with D hard to call. Looked up from germline, CDR1 is ENHRY and CDR2 is SYGVKD. V gave up 3 bases and J gave up 0 bases, with 15 bases separating them. The CDR3 has 16 amino acids. The DNA of the CDR3 is TGTGCCATCAGTGAACCCGCCGCGCGGAGCTCCTACGAGCAGTACTTC. This translates into CAISEPAARSSYEQYF.

The chain joins TRBV20-1 to TRBJ2-7; 10 bases match TRBD2. V gave up 3 bases and J gave up 3 bases; unmatched junction bases: 5. From germline, CDR1 is DFQATT and CDR2 SNEGSKA (reference sequence). This CDR3 comprises 14 residues. The CDR3 sequence is CSASILAGVYEQYF. In DNA form, the CDR3 reads TGCAGTGCTAGTATCCTAGCGGGGGTCTACGAGCAGTACTTC.

This chain links TRBV10-2 with TRBJ1-1; 7 nucleotides line up with TRBD1. V shed 2 bases and J 5 bases; nucleotides not matched to a gene: 8. In germline, CDR1 is WSHSY, CDR2 SAAADI. This CDR3 is built from 15 residues. The CDR3 DNA reads TGCGCCAGCAGTGAGGTAGAGGGGGCCAGTACTGAAGCTTTCTTT. Its translation is CASSEVEGASTEAFF.

This clone showed up just once. The chain combines TRBV2 with TRBJ1-6, with 10 bases matching TRBD1. The V and J ends lost 11 bases and 10 bases, in that order; junction bases with no gene match: 8. In germline, CDR1 is SNHLY, CDR2 FYNNEI. The CDR3 runs to 13 residues. CDR3 nucleotides: TGTGCCTCACGGACAGGGGGGTCCTCACCCCTCCACTTT. Protein: CASRTGGSSPLHF.

This clone was seen once. This chain joins TRBV5-6 and TRBJ2-3, with TRBD1 as a possible D gene (5 bases). CDR3 length: 14 amino acids. CDR1 and CDR2 from the germline V gene are SGHDT and YYEEEE. Trimming stripped 4 bases from V and 1 base from J, with 10 bases between. CDR3 sequence (DNA): TGTGCCAGCAGCATCACAGGCCGCACAGATACGCAGTATTTT. Protein sequence: CASSITGRTDTQYF.